Listed here is a single TCR beta chain. This clone's antigen is unknown. No base quality information exists; no much larger clone differs at one position. A MiSeq instrument was used for deep resolution sequencing, which targeted depths ranging from 1 in 1 million up to 1 in 200,000 T cells, with coverage averaging 10x for each clonotype. The immunoSEQ hsTCRB Kit was used to generate TCR beta libraries. In the source study's methods: ImmunoSEQ Data Assistant and ImmunoSEQ Analyzer were used for data analysis, and V, D and J genes were assigned according to IMGT definitions. Clonality was computed as one minus normalized Shannon entropy of productive rearrangement frequencies, ranging from 0 to 1. Only overrepresented clonotypes making up at least 0.05% of the repertoire of each patient were included in the public clonotype analysis. Some 12 age-matched healthy donor repertoires from immuneACCESS served as clonality controls. TCRdb stores this immuneACCESS table with in-frame sequences only. Part of the clones is absent; in the studies checked, under half of the shortfall reflects unresolved V genes, and no reason is known for the rest. V, J and clone size are taken as reported in that table, and D and trimming were inferred from the DNA itself. Across this sample there are around 300,000 clones, with 80% seen only once. The top ten hold over 6.5% of the sample.

Based on the germline V gene (reference sequence), the CDR1 and CDR2 sequences are SGHKS and YYEKEE. V is pared back by 1 base and J by 7 bases, with 14 bases lying between the germline termini. Counted from cysteine to phenylalanine, this CDR3 has 15 amino acids. Here the CDR3 DNA is all that survives: 45 bases in frame from base 1. Roughly 2.2 micrograms of genomic DNA were extracted from cryopreserved PBMCs for TCR beta library preparation. Longitudinal blood samples from CLL patients on ibrutinib monotherapy underwent high-throughput TCR beta sequencing. The patients took part in an open-label, single-center phase 2 trial of ibrutinib monotherapy. This entry is derived from a study of cytotoxic CD8 clonotypes in ibrutinib-treated CLL listed by TCRdb under 2021. Regarding the complete study: The cohort was composed of roughly ten relapsed/refractory and about 16 treatment-naive patients; IGHV unmutated status was identified in roughly 18 patients. Responses were partial in some 24 patients and complete in 2; after median approximately 69 months follow-up, roughly 14 stayed in remission and approximately 12 progressed. Response samples were taken after a median of 12 months on treatment, ranging from about 6 to 40 months. On average, each sample had about 260,000 productive templates and tens of thousands of productive rearrangements. Longitudinal samples were obtainable from about 30% of the roughly 90 participants in the trial. Cryopreserved peripheral blood mononuclear cells were obtained before treatment, at response, and at either sustained remission or disease progression. General study outcomes and caveats: At ibrutinib response clonality went up, during sustained remission it held steady, and at progression it dropped back toward baseline. Sampling times were not matched between patients in sustained remission and patients whose disease was progressing, and lymph node repertoires were not examined. Baseline clonality exceeded that of age-matched healthy donors and correlated strongly with circulating CD8+ T-cell counts. Public clonotypes were found to be uncommon and were observed to contract or remain stable during treatment; the increase in clonality was shown to reflect expansion of private clonotypes at ibrutinib response.

The source of this sequence is a human donor with chronic lymphocytic leukemia. The receptor chain draws on TRBV5-5 and TRBJ1-4; the D gene is not confidently resolved. The starting material was PBMCs, obtained before ibrutinib treatment. The DNA sequence is given as TGTGCCAGCAGCTTGTCCGGCGGGATCCGTGAAAAACTGTTTTTT. It specifies CASSLSGGIREKLFF.